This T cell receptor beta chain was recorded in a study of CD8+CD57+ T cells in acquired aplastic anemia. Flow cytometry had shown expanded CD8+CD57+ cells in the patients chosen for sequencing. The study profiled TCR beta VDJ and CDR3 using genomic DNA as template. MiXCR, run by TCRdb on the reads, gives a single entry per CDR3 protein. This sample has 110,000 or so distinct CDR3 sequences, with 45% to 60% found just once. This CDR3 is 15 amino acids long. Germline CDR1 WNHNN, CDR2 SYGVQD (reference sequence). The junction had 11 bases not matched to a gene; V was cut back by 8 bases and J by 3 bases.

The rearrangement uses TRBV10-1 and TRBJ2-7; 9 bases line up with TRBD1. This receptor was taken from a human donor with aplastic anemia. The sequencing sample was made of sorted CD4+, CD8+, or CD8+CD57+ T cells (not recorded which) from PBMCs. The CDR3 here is CASGQDETGGYEQYF. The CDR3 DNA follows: TGCGCCAGCGGCCAAGATGAGACAGGGGGCTACGAGCAGTACTTC.